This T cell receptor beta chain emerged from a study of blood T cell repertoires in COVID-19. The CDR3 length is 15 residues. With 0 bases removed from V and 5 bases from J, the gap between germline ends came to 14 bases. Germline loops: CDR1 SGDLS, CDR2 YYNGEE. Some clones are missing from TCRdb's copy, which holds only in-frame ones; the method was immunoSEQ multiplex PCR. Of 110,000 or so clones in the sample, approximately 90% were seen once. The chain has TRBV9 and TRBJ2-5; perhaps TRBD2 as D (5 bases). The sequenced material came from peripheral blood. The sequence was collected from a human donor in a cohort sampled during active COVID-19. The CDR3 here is CASSVATRGEETQYF. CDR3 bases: TGTGCCAGCAGCGTAGCGACCCGGGGTGAGGAGACCCAGTACTTC.